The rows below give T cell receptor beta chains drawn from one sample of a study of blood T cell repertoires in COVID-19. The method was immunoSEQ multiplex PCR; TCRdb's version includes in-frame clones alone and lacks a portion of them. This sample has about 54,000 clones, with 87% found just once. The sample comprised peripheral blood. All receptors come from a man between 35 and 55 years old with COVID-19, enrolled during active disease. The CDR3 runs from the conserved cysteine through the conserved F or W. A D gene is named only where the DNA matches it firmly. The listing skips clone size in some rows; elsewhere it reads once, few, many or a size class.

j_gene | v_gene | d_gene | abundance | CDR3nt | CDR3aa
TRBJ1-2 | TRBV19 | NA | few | TGTGCCAGTAGTATAGATCGAAACAGGGCCTATGGCTACACCTTC | CASSIDRNRAYGYTF
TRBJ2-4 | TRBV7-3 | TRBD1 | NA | TGTGCCAGCAGTCCCGGACAGGGCTACATTCAGTACTTC | CASSPGQGYIQYF
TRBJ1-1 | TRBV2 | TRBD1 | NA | TGTGCCAGCAGAGCTACAGGGGCTAACACTGAAGCTTTCTTT | CASRATGANTEAFF
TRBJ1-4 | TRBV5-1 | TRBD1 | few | TGCGCCAGCAGCCAGGGAACAGGGGATAGGGAAAAACTGTTTTTT | CASSQGTGDREKLFF
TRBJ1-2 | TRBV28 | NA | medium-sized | TGTGCCAGCAGTAATTCTATAGCTAACTATGGCTACACCTTC | CASSNSIANYGYTF
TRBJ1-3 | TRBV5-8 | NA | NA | TGTGCCAGCAGCTTGGGGGCCCGCGGGCGAGGAAACACCATATATTTT | CASSLGARGRGNTIYF
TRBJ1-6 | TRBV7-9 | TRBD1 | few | TGTGCCAGCAGCGGACAGGATAATTCACCCCTCCACTTT | CASSGQDNSPLHF
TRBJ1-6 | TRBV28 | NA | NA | TGTGCCAGCCAAAGACAGGTCGTTTTTTCACCCCTCCACTTT | CASQRQVVFSPLHF
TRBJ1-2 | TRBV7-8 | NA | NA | TGTGCCAGCAGCCTAACAGGCGGCTACACCTTC | CASSLTGGYTF
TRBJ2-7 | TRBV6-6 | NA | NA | TGTGCCAGCAGTTACTCCACAGGGTACGAGCAGTACTTC | CASSYSTGYEQYF
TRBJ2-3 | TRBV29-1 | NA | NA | TGCAGCGTCGCCCACTTTACGCAGTATTTT | CSVAHFTQYF
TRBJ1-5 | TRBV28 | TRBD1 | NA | TGTGCCAGCAGTCCGGGGACAGGGGGGAGTCAGCCCCAGCATTTT | CASSPGTGGSQPQHF
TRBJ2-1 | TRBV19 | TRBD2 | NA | TGTGCCAGTAGTATAGATCTAGCGGGAGGATACAATGAGCAGTTCTTC | CASSIDLAGGYNEQFF
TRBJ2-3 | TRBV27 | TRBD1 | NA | TGTGCCAGCGGGTTGACACCGGGACAGGGTTCGTCAGATACGCAGTATTTT | CASGLTPGQGSSDTQYF
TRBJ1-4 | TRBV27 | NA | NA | TGTGCCAGCAGTTCTGTAGCAACTAATGAAAAACTGTTTTTT | CASSSVATNEKLFF
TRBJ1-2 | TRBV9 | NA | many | TGTGCCAGCAGCGTAGCGGACAGAGCAGACTATGGCTACACCTTC | CASSVADRADYGYTF
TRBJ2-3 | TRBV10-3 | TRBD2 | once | TGTGCCACCTCCGGGACTAGCGGGGCCGATACGCAGTATTTT | CATSGTSGADTQYF